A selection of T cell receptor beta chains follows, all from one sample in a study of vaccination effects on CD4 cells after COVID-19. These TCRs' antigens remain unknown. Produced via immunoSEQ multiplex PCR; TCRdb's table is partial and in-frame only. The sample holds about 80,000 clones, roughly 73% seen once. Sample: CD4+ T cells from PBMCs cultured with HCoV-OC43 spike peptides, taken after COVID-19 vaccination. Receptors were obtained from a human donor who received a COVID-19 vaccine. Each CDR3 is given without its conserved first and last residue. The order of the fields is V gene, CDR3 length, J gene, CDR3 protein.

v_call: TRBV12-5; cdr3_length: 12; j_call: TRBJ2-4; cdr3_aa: ASGPSGAKNIQY
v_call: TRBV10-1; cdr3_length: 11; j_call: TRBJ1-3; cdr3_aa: ASSGTAGNTIY
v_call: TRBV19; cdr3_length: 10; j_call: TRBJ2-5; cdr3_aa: ASKDREETQY
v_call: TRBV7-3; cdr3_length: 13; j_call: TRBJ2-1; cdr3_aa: ASSLTPGAYNEQF
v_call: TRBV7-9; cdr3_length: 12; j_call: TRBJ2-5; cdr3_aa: ASSLDRGYETQY
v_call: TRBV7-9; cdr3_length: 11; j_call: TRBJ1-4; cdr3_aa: ASSLEPNEKLF
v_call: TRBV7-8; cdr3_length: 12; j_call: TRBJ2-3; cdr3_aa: ASSLGEEGNTQY
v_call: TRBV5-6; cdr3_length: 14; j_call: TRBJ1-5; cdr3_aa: ASSSSFRGRNQPQH
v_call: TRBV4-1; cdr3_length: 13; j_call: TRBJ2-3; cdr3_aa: ASSPPGGPGNTQY
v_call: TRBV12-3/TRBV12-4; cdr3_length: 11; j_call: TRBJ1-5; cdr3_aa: ASSRALPEPQH
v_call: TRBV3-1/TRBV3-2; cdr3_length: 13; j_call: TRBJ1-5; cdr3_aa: ASSQTRGARQPQH